Following are 15 T cell receptor beta chains from one sample sequenced in a study of type 1 and type 2 diabetes patients. Genomic DNA was the PCR template. A primer set of 30 forward and 13 reverse primers amplified the CDR3. Each CDR3 protein is one row after TCRdb ran MiXCR on the multiplex PCR reads. The sample has about 290,000 distinct CDR3 sequences, roughly 48% seen once. Sequencing was carried out using peripheral blood mononuclear cells (PBMCs). These TCRs come from a man in his late teens or twenties with type 2 diabetes.

This clonotype was found a few times. The V call is TRBV10-1, the J call TRBJ2-3; tentative D call: TRBD2 (5 bases). Germline CDR1 WNHNN, CDR2 SYGVQD (reference sequence). V lost 7 bases and J 5 bases, leaving 7 bases between the germline ends. This CDR3 spans 11 amino acids. The CDR3 DNA reads TGCGCCAGCAAAGAGGGAGATACGCAGTATTTT. Protein product: CASKEGDTQYF.

The CDR3 bases are TGTGCCAGCAGAATGGGGACCAGGACTCCGAACCTGCCTGAAGCTTTCTTT. This sequence encodes CASRMGTRTPNLPEAFF. The chain employs TRBV27 and TRBJ1-1, with a weak D call TRBD1 (5 bases). Germline V lookup: CDR1 MNHEY, CDR2 SMNVEV (reference sequence). Trimming cost V 6 bases and J 6 bases, with 26 bases left between them. This CDR3 region has 17 residues.

The V and J genes are TRBV19 and TRBJ1-2; TRBD1 matches 8 bases. Germline trimming cut 5 bases from V and 4 bases from J; bases unmatched to any gene: 6. The germline CDR1 and CDR2 sequences are LNHDA and SQIVND (reference sequence). This CDR3 comprises 14 residues. The CDR3 spells CASSPGQGIYGYTF. CDR3 nucleotide sequence: TGTGCCAGTAGTCCTGGACAGGGAATCTATGGCTACACCTTC.

The chain is built from TRBV20-1 and TRBJ2-5, with D perhaps TRBD1 or TRBD2 (5 bases each). Between the trimmed V and J ends, which lost 6 bases and 6 bases, there was a span of 14 bases. Germline V gene lookup returns CDR1 DFQATT and CDR2 SNEGSKA (reference sequence). The CDR3 has 12 residues. CDR3 amino acids: CSAGTAAQTQYF. Here the CDR3 DNA reads TGCAGTGCCGGGACCGCGGCACAGACCCAGTACTTC.

The chain employs TRBV7-8 and TRBJ2-7; 11 nucleotides agree with TRBD2. The CDR3 consists of 18 residues. Trimming took 5 bases from V and 4 from J; bases not matched to a gene: 16. Germline values: CDR1 SGHVS, CDR2 FQNEAQ. The CDR3 nucleotides read TGTGCCAGCAGCATGAGTTCCGCCGGGACTAGCGGTGATTACGAGCAGTACTTC. It is translated as CASSMSSAGTSGDYEQYF.

The CDR3 spells CASSTGDTFQPQHF. In DNA, the CDR3 is TGTGCCAGTAGTACAGGGGACACATTCCAGCCCCAGCATTTT. The V gene is TRBV19, the J gene TRBJ1-5; tentative D call: TRBD1 (6 bases). The length of the CDR3 is 14 residues. The germline V gene encodes CDR1 LNHDA and CDR2 SQIVND (reference sequence). Trimming shortened V by 4 bases and J by 7 bases, and 14 bases separated the two germline ends.

This clonotype was detected only once. This chain joins TRBV2 and TRBJ1-1, with D maybe TRBD1 (5 bases). Germline values: CDR1 SNHLY, CDR2 FYNNEI. V shed 7 bases and J shed 6 bases, with 15 bases lying between them. This CDR3 is 13 amino acids long. Here the CDR3 DNA reads TGTGCCAGCACCAACCCCCGGGGACCTGAAGCTTTCTTT. It yields the protein CASTNPRGPEAFF.

The V gene is TRBV12-3 or TRBV12-4, the J gene TRBJ2-5; D is undetermined. Near its end, the DNA agrees better with TRBJ2-1, so the J call may be wrong. The CDR3 is 14 amino acids. Written as DNA, the CDR3 is TGTGCCAGCAGTTTAAGTCGGGTACGCAATGAGCAGTTCTTC. Translating it yields CASSLSRVRNEQFF.

This clonotype has at least ten counts. The genes are TRBV2 and TRBJ1-2, with a possible D match to TRBD1 (6 bases). V gave up 7 bases and J gave up 5 bases, with 17 bases separating them. CDR1 is SNHLY and CDR2 is FYNNEI in the germline V gene. This CDR3 is built from 14 residues. The CDR3 DNA sequence: TGTGCCAGCATGGCCCAAGGGGGACTTTATGGCTACACCTTC. It specifies CASMAQGGLYGYTF.

This clonotype was recorded a few times. This rearrangement joins TRBV19 to TRBJ2-6; TRBD1 aligns across 9 bases. The J segment lost 1 base and the V segment lost 7 bases, leaving 5 bases of the junction unmatched. In germline, CDR1 is LNHDA, CDR2 SQIVND (reference sequence). The CDR3 contains 16 residues. This CDR3 is CASKGTGRSGANVLTF. The CDR3 DNA is TGTGCCAGTAAGGGGACAGGGCGTTCTGGGGCCAACGTCCTGACTTTC.

For the CDR3, the DNA is TGTGCCAGCAGTTATTCCGTAGCCAAAAACATTCAGTACTTC. This sequence encodes CASSYSVAKNIQYF. This sequence joins TRBV2 and TRBJ2-4; D not resolved. The germline V and J ends were trimmed by 5 bases and 0 bases, with 8 bases remaining between them. The CDR3 consists of 14 residues. The germline V gene encodes CDR1 SNHLY and CDR2 FYNNEI. The full variable domain, its missing parts supplied by reference TRBV2 and TRBJ2-4, is EPEVTQTPSHQVTQMGQEVILRCVPISNHLYFYWYRQILGQKVEFLVSFYNNEISEKSEIFDDQFSVERPDGSNFTLKIRSTKLEDSAMYFCASSYSVAKNIQYFGAGTRLSVL.

The chain recombines TRBV7-2 with TRBJ1-1; weak D call: TRBD1 (5 bases). The CDR3 runs 17 residues. Germline CDR1 is SGHTA and CDR2 is FQGNSA. V was cut by 3 bases and J by 8 bases, with 25 bases left in between. The CDR3 here is CASSLVEANWGEEEAFF. The DNA of the CDR3 is TGTGCCAGCAGCTTGGTTGAGGCGAACTGGGGGGAGGAGGAAGCTTTCTTT.

Of note for this clonotype: The junction differs from germline at one of its ends, possibly a read error. The V and J genes are TRBV19 and TRBJ1-3, with TRBD1 as a possible D gene (5 bases). Germline CDR1 is LNHDA and CDR2 is SQIVND (reference sequence). The CDR3 consists of 17 residues. The CDR3 here is CASSIVVRASSGNTTYF. In nucleotides, the CDR3 is TGTGCCAGTAGTATTGTCGTCAGGGCCTCCTCTGGAAACACCACATATTTT.

This chain connects TRBV3-1 to TRBJ1-4, with D possibly matching TRBD1 (6 bases). The V gene's germline CDR1 is LGHDT and CDR2 YNNKEL (reference sequence). The CDR3 loop spans 15 amino acids. The V end lost 5 bases, the J end lost 6 bases, and 16 bases lay between the germline ends. The CDR3 bases are TGTGCCAGCAGCTCCTCGACAGGTTCGGATGAAAAACTGTTTTTT. Amino acid sequence: CASSSSTGSDEKLFF.

CDR3 nucleotides: TGTGCCAGCAGGGGAACAGGGGTGGGGGCCAACGTCCTGACTTTC. Protein sequence: CASRGTGVGANVLTF. The rearrangement joins TRBV7-8 to TRBJ2-6, with 7 bases identical to TRBD1. This CDR3 is built from 15 residues. Trimming cost V 6 bases and J 4 bases; bases outside gene matches: 6. Germline CDR1 reads SGHVS; CDR2 reads FQNEAQ.